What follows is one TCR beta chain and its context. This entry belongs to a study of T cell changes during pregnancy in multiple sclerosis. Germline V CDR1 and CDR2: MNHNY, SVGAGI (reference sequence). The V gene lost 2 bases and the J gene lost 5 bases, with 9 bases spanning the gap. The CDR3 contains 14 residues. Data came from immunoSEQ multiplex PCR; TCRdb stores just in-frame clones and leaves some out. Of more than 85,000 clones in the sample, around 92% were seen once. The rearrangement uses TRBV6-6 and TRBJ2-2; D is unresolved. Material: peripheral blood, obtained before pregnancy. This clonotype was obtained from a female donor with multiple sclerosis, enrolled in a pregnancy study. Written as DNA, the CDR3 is TGTGCCAGCAGTTACGAGCGTCTAACCGGGGAGCTGTTTTTT. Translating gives CASSYERLTGELFF.